This T cell receptor beta chain was recorded in a study of OX40 agonist ivuxolimab in advanced cancers. Study overall: Cancers in dose escalation were hepatocellular, melanoma, renal cell and head and neck.

V lost 2 bases to trimming and J lost 3 bases, with 10 bases between them. In germline, CDR1 is GTSNPN, CDR2 SVGIG (reference sequence). This CDR3 contains 14 residues. The table came from immunoSEQ multiplex PCR; TCRdb's copy has only in-frame clones and leaves some out. The table lists 65,000 or so clones, more than 80% of them singletons. Blood draws occurred at baseline, cycle 4 day 1, and cycle 7 day 1. The chain carries TRBV30 and TRBJ1-4; D remains unclear. This clonotype was obtained from an adult with an advanced solid tumor such as melanoma, head and neck, liver or kidney cancer. The sample was CD4+ or CD8+ T cells sorted from blood, taken in a trial of the OX40 agonist ivuxolimab. Here the CDR3 reads CAWSIGNPNEKLFF. In nucleotides, the CDR3 is TGTGCCTGGAGTATAGGGAATCCTAATGAAAAACTGTTTTTT. Together with reference TRBV30 and TRBJ1-4, the CDR3 gives the full variable domain: SQTIHQWPATLVQPVGSPLSLECTVEGTSNPNLYWYRQAAGRGLQLLFYSVGIGQISSEVPQNLSASRPQDRQFILSSKKLLLSDSGFYLCAWSIGNPNEKLFFGSGTQLSVL.